Given below is one T cell receptor (beta chain) in context. The V gene's germline CDR1 is SEHNR and CDR2 FQNEAQ (reference sequence). V shed 5 bases and J shed 0 bases, with 12 bases lying between them. The CDR3 contains 15 residues. Assay: immunoSEQ multiplex PCR; the TCRdb copy retains only in-frame clones and omits some. Of some 60,000 clones in the sample, roughly nine tenths were seen once. The cohort excluded patients with autoimmune disease history or systemic immunosuppression. The sample is drawn from a study of OX40 agonist ivuxolimab in advanced cancers. Study-level information: A partial response was reached by three patients: one with hepatocellular carcinoma and two with cutaneous melanoma.

The chain carries TRBV7-9 and TRBJ2-3; perhaps TRBD2 as D (6 bases). Sequenced material: CD4+ or CD8+ T cells sorted from blood, taken in a trial of the OX40 agonist ivuxolimab. The source of this sequence is an adult with an advanced solid tumor such as melanoma, head and neck, liver or kidney cancer. DNA for the CDR3: TGTGCCAGCAGCCGACTAGTTTCTAGCACAGATACGCAGTATTTT. Its protein is CASSRLVSSTDTQYF.